The 20 T cell receptor beta chains below were found in one sample sequenced in a study of shared T cell receptors in the human thymus. Libraries were prepared by immunoSEQ multiplex PCR; TCRdb keeps only in-frame clonotypes and omits some of them. The repertoire holds under 850,000 clones, with 70% to 90% as singletons. The sample was also reused in another study, on human thymus T cells.

The sample taken for sequencing was thymocytes. Source of these receptors: a boy under two years old with a congenital heart defect.

The sample holds one count of this clone. The chain uses TRBV30 and TRBJ1-2; 7 bases agree with TRBD1. The CDR3 has 15 amino acids. Germline V gene data show CDR1 as GTSNPN and CDR2 as SVGIG (reference sequence). Unmatched junction bases numbered 9, after V lost 1 base and J lost 4 bases. CDR3 sequence (DNA): TGTGCCTGGAGTGGACCAAAGGAGGGGGCCTATGGCTACACCTTC. Protein sequence: CAWSGPKEGAYGYTF.

The J gene is TRBJ2-3, the V gene TRBV5-1, with D unclear. This CDR3 comprises 14 residues. Trimming stripped 2 bases from V and 3 bases from J, with 10 bases between. The germline V gene encodes CDR1 SGHRS and CDR2 YFSETQ. CDR3 bases: TGCGCCAGCAGCTTCACACTATCGACAGATACGCAGTATTTT. It specifies CASSFTLSTDTQYF.

The CDR3 here is CASGEGSETQYF. As DNA, the CDR3 is TGTGCCAGCGGGGAGGGGTCAGAGACCCAGTACTTC. The chain is built from TRBV6-6 and TRBJ2-5; 7 bases align to TRBD2. Unmatched junction bases numbered 4, after V lost 8 bases and J lost 4 bases. The CDR3 is 12 residues long. In germline, CDR1 is MNHNY, CDR2 SVGAGI (reference sequence).

The chain recombines TRBV11-2 with TRBJ2-5, with D perhaps matching TRBD2 (6 bases). The V gene lost 2 bases and the J gene lost 5 bases, with 21 bases spanning the gap. CDR3 length: 17 residues. Per the germline V gene, CDR1 is SGHAT and CDR2 is FQNNGV. As DNA, the CDR3 is TGTGCCAGCAGCTTATGTGGAGGGGATGGGACCGGTGAGACCCAGTACTTC. This sequence encodes CASSLCGGDGTGETQYF.

This chain connects TRBV27 to TRBJ2-2; 11 bases align to TRBD2. Trimming removed 7 bases from V and 7 bases from J; junction bases left unmatched: 14. The CDR3 consists of 17 residues. Germline V CDR1 and CDR2: MNHEY, SMNVEV (reference sequence). The CDR3 loop reads CASTTEGLAERNGELFF. The CDR3 nucleotides read TGTGCCAGCACTACCGAGGGACTAGCGGAGAGGAACGGGGAGCTGTTTTTT.

This chain uses TRBV5-4 with TRBJ2-7, with 10 bases matching TRBD2. The CDR3 contains 14 residues. In germline, CDR1 is SGHNT, CDR2 YYREEE (reference sequence). V shed 5 bases and J 5 bases; nucleotides not matched to a gene: 7. CDR3 residues: CASSPGTSDDEQYF. CDR3 sequence (DNA): TGTGCCAGCAGTCCCGGGACTAGCGACGACGAGCAGTACTTC.

The CDR3 is CASSVEAVPNTGELFF. CDR3 coding DNA: TGTGCCAGCAGCGTAGAGGCGGTTCCGAACACCGGGGAGCTGTTTTTT. This chain joins TRBV9 and TRBJ2-2; D is unclear. CDR1 is SGDLS, CDR2 YYNGEE, per germline. CDR3 length: 16 residues. V lost 0 bases and J lost 0, with 9 bases in between.

J is TRBJ2-5 and V is TRBV29-1, with 16 bases matching TRBD2. Germline V lookup: CDR1 SQVTM, CDR2 ANQGSEA. V was pared by 6 bases and J by 10 bases, with 11 bases of the junction left unmatched. The CDR3 spans 15 residues. The CDR3 DNA follows: TGCAGCGTGGGCAGTTACGGGACTAGCGGGAGGGGCCAGTACTTC. Its translation: CSVGSYGTSGRGQYF.

V and J are TRBV10-3 and TRBJ1-2; the match to TRBD1 covers 9 bases. Germline CDR1 reads ENHRY; CDR2 reads SYGVKD. Germline trimming cut 6 bases from V and 1 base from J; bases unmatched to any gene: 3. The CDR3 spans 14 residues. The CDR3 DNA reads TGTGCCATCAGCCGGGACAGGGATAACTATGGCTACACCTTC. Translating it yields CAISRDRDNYGYTF.

This clone was detected once. V usage is TRBV4-1 and J usage is TRBJ2-1; the match to TRBD1 covers 8 bases. The junction had 9 bases not matched to a gene; V was cut back by 4 bases and J by 7 bases. Germline assignment: CDR1 MGHRA and CDR2 YSYEKL. The CDR3 covers 15 residues. The CDR3 DNA is TGCGCCAGCAGCCGGGAGTGGTACAGGGGGAATGAGCAGTTCTTC. It is translated as CASSREWYRGNEQFF.

The rearrangement joins TRBV10-3 to TRBJ1-1; TRBD1 matches 7 bases. From germline, CDR1 is ENHRY and CDR2 SYGVKD. J lost 0 bases, V lost 8 bases, and 9 bases had no gene match. The CDR3 covers 15 residues. DNA for the CDR3: TGTGCCATCCTACGAGAACAGGGGCTGAACACTGAAGCTTTCTTT. Its translation is CAILREQGLNTEAFF.

The chain links TRBV15 to TRBJ2-1; 8 nucleotides match TRBD1. Unmatched junction bases numbered 17, after V lost 3 bases and J lost 7 bases. The CDR3 loop spans 18 amino acids. The germline V gene has CDR1 LNHNV and CDR2 YYDKDF (reference sequence). As DNA, the CDR3 is TGTGCCACCAGCAGGTACTTGAGACAGGGGCGCTTAGTGAATGAGCAGTTCTTC. It is translated as CATSRYLRQGRLVNEQFF.

The J gene is TRBJ2-7, the V gene TRBV27, with a weak D call TRBD1 (6 bases). Germline V gene lookup returns CDR1 MNHEY and CDR2 SMNVEV (reference sequence). This CDR3 region has 15 residues. Deletions cut 7 bases from V and 3 bases from J, with 19 bases between. CDR3: CASTPSPGHHYEQYF. The DNA for the CDR3 is TGTGCCAGCACTCCCAGTCCGGGACATCACTACGAGCAGTACTTC.

The rearrangement links TRBV30 to TRBJ2-7; TRBD2 matches at 8 bases. This CDR3 has 13 residues. The V gene's germline CDR1 is GTSNPN and CDR2 SVGIG (reference sequence). After removal of 8 bases from V and 7 bases from J, the junction contained 13 bases not matched to a gene. The CDR3 loop reads CAGGHGGGGEQYF. CDR3 nucleotides: TGTGCCGGGGGGCACGGGGGCGGGGGGGAGCAGTACTTC.

The J gene is TRBJ1-1, the V gene TRBV7-2, with D tentatively TRBD1 (5 bases). The germline V gene has CDR1 SGHTA and CDR2 FQGNSA. The CDR3 loop spans 12 amino acids. Trimming removed 5 bases at V and 11 bases at J, with 15 bases between. DNA for the CDR3: TGTGCCAGCAGCCCGTGGGGGGAGTGGGCTTTCTTT. Protein product: CASSPWGEWAFF.

This chain uses TRBV7-6 with TRBJ2-5; no firm D call. Germline CDR1 reads SGHVS; CDR2 reads FNYEAQ. Trimming left V 5 bases short and J 5 bases short, with 6 bases between. The CDR3 spans 11 residues. The DNA of the CDR3 is TGTGCCAGCAGCCAACAGGAGACCCAGTACTTC. This gives the protein CASSQQETQYF.

This chain uses TRBV28 with TRBJ1-5, with TRBD1 matching over 9 bases. J was trimmed by 1 base and V by 4 bases; bases with no gene match: 17. The CDR3 consists of 20 residues. Germline loops: CDR1 MDHEN, CDR2 SYDVKM. The CDR3 region is CASSSNLDRGYDGSNQPQHF. The DNA for the CDR3 is TGTGCCAGCAGTTCCAACCTCGACAGGGGGTACGACGGAAGCAATCAGCCCCAGCATTTT.

The genes are TRBV9 and TRBJ2-2; 7 bases are shared with TRBD1. The CDR3 is 21 residues long. CDR1 and CDR2 from the germline V gene are SGDLS and YYNGEE. V shed 3 bases and J 1 base; nucleotides not matched to a gene: 21. CDR3: CASSGGQYPRPPSLNTGELFF. CDR3 DNA sequence: TGTGCCAGCAGCGGGGGACAGTACCCCAGACCGCCCTCTTTGAACACCGGGGAGCTGTTTTTT. The entire variable domain, with the rest obtained from reference TRBV9 and TRBJ2-2, is as follows: DSGVTQTPKHLITATGQRVTLRCSPRSGDLSVYWYQQSLDQGLQFLIQYYNGEERAKGNILERFSAQQFPDLHSELNLSSLELGDSALYFCASSGGQYPRPPSLNTGELFFGEGSRLTVL.

As regards this clone: The junction does not match germline at one end; this may be a read error. The CDR3 here is CASSSQAGNNQPQHF. In DNA form, the CDR3 reads TGTGCGAGTAGTTCCCAGGCCGGGAACAATCAGCCCCAGCATTTT. This chain joins TRBV19 and TRBJ1-5, with D unclear. The CDR3 runs to 15 residues. In germline, CDR1 is LNHDA, CDR2 SQIVND (reference sequence).

The chain has TRBV14 and TRBJ1-4, with 7 positions matching TRBD1. Germline V CDR1 and CDR2: SGHDN, FVKESK. The CDR3 sequence is 16 residues long. After removal of 1 base from V and 3 bases from J, the junction contained 5 bases not matched to a gene. The CDR3 reads CASSQGQGNANEKLFF. In DNA form, the CDR3 reads TGTGCCAGCAGCCAAGGACAGGGAAATGCTAATGAAAAACTGTTTTTT.